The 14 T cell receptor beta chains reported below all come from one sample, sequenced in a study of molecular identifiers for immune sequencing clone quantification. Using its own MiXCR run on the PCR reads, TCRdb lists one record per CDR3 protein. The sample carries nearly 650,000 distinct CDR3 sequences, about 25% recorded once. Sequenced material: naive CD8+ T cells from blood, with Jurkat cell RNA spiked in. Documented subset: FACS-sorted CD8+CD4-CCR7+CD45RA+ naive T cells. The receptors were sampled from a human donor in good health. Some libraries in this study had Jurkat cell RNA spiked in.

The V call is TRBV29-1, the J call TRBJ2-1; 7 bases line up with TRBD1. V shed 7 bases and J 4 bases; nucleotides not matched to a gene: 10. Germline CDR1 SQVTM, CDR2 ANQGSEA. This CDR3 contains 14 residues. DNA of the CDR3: TGCAGCGCCCGGACAGGTGACTTTTACAATGAGCAGTTCTTC. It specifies CSARTGDFYNEQFF.

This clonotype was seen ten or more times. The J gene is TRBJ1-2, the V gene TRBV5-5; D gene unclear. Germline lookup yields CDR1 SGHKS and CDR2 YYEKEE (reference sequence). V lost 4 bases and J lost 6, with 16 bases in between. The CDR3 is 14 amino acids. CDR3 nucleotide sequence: TGTGCCAGCAGCCCCCGGACTGGACTGGATGGCTACACCTTC. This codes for CASSPRTGLDGYTF. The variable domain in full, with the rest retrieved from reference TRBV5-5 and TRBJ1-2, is DAGVTQSPTHLIKTRGQQVTLRCSPISGHKSVSWYQQVLGQGPQFIFQYYEKEERGRGNFPDRFSARQFPNYSSELNVNALLLGDSALYLCASSPRTGLDGYTFGSGTRLTVV.

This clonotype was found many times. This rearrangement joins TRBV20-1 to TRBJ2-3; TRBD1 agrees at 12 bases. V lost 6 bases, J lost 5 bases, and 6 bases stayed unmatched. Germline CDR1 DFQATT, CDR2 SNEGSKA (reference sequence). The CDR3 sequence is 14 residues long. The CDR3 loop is CSAPGQGAGDTQYF. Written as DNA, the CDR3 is TGCAGTGCGCCGGGACAGGGGGCGGGAGATACGCAGTATTTT.

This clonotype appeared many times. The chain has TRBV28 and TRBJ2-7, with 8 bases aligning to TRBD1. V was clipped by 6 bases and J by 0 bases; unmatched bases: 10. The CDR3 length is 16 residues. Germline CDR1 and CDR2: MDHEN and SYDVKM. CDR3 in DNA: TGTGCCAGCAGCCGTGCCGTAGGACAGGGCTCCTACGAGCAGTACTTC. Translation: CASSRAVGQGSYEQYF.

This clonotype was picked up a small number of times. The chain's CDR3 is CASRDFSLEQYF. Written as DNA, the CDR3 is TGTGCCAGCAGAGACTTCTCATTGGAGCAGTACTTC. The V and J genes are TRBV6-2 or TRBV6-3 and TRBJ2-7; no firm D call. Trimming removed 6 bases from V and 7 bases from J, with 13 bases in between. The germline CDR1 and CDR2 sequences are MNHEY and SVGEGT. The CDR3 runs to 12 residues.

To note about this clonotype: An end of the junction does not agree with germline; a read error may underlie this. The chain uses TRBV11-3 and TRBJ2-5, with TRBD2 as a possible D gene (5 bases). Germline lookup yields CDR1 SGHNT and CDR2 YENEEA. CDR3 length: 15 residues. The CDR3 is CARSPAAVAQETQYF. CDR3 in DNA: TGTGCCCGCAGCCCGGCAGCGGTAGCCCAAGAGACCCAGTACTTC.

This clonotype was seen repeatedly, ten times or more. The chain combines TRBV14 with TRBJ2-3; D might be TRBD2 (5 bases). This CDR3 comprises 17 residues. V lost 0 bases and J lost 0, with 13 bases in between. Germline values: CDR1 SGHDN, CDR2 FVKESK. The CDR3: CASSQDIGPGSTDTQYF. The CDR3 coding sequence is TGTGCCAGCAGCCAAGATATTGGACCGGGGAGCACAGATACGCAGTATTTT.

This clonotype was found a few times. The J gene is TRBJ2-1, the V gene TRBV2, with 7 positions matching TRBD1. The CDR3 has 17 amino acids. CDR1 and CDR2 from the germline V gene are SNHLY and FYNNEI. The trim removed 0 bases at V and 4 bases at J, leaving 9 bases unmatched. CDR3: CASSEAETWDRYNEQFF. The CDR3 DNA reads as TGTGCCAGCAGTGAAGCGGAGACCTGGGACAGATACAATGAGCAGTTCTTC.

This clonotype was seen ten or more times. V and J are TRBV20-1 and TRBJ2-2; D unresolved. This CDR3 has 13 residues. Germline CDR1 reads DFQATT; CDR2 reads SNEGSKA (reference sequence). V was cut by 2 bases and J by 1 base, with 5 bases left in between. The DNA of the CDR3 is TGCAGTGCTAGATCCGAGAACACCGGGGAGCTGTTTTTT. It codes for CSARSENTGELFF.

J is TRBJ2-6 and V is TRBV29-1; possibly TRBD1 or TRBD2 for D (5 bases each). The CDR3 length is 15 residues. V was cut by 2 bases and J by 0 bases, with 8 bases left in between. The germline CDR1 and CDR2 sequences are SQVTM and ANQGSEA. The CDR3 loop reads CSVEWGSSGANVLTF. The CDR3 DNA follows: TGCAGCGTTGAATGGGGGAGCTCTGGGGCCAACGTCCTGACTTTC.

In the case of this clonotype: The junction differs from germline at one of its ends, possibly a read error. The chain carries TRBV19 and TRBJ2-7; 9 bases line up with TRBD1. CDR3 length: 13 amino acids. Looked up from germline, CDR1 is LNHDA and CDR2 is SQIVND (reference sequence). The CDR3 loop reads CASSNRGLYELYF. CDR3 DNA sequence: TGTGCCAGTAGTAACAGGGGGCTGTACGAGCTGTACTTC.

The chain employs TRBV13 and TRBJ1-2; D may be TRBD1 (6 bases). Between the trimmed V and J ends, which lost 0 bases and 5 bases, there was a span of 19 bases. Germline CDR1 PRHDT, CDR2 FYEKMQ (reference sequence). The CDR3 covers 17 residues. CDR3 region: CASSLGRGQGPRYGYTF. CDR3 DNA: TGTGCCAGCAGCTTAGGCCGGGGCCAGGGGCCCAGATATGGCTACACCTTC.

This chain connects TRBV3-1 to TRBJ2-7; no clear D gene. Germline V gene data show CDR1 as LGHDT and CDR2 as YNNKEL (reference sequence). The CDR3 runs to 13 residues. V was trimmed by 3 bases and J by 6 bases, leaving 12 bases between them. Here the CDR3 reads CASSHDGPFEQYF. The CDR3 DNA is TGTGCCAGCAGCCATGATGGGCCCTTCGAGCAGTACTTC.

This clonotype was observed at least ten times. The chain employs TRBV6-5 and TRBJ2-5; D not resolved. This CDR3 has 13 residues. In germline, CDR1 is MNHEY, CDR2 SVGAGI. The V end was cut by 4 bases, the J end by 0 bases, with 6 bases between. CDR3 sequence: CASSLWNQETQYF. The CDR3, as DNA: TGTGCCAGCAGTTTGTGGAACCAAGAGACCCAGTACTTC.